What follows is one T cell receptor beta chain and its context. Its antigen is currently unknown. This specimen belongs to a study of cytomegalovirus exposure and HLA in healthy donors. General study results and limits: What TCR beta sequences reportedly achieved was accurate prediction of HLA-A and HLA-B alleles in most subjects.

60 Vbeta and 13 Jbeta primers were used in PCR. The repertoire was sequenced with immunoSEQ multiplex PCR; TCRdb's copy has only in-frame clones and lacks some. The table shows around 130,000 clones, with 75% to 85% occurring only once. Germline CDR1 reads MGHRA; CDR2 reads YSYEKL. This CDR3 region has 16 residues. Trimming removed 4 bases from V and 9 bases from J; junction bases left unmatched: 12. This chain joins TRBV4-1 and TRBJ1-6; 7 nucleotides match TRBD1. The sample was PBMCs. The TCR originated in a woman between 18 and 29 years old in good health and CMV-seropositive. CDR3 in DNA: TGCGCCAGCAGCCGTCTGACAGGGAGCCGGATTTCACCCCTCCACTTT. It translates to CASSRLTGSRISPLHF.